This T cell receptor (beta chain) is drawn from a study of cytomegalovirus exposure and HLA in healthy donors. About the research overall: The 120 million or so unique TCR beta sequences, from around 200 million T cells, were found by an earlier analysis. Study outcomes and limitations: As confirmed in vitro, a few CMV-associated chains were specific for CMV antigens. Later analysis demonstrated an association between a missense DCLRE1C variant and TCR beta V- and J-gene trimming.

This clone was detected only a few times. What it binds is unknown. PCR employed 60 Vbeta and 13 Jbeta primers. Repertoires were generated with immunoSEQ multiplex PCR, while TCRdb's copy carries only in-frame clones and drops some. The profile shows around 150,000 clones, just under 65% of them singletons. V lost 2 bases and J 7 bases, leaving 9 bases between the germline ends. The CDR3 sequence is 13 residues long. The V gene's germline CDR1 is SNHLY and CDR2 FYNNEI. Sample: PBMCs. The chain recombines TRBV2 with TRBJ1-5; D remains ambiguous. This clonotype originated in a woman aged 55-69 years in good health and CMV-seropositive. The CDR3 DNA reads as TGTGCCAGCAGTGAAATACACAACCAGCCCCAGCATTTT. Protein: CASSEIHNQPQHF.